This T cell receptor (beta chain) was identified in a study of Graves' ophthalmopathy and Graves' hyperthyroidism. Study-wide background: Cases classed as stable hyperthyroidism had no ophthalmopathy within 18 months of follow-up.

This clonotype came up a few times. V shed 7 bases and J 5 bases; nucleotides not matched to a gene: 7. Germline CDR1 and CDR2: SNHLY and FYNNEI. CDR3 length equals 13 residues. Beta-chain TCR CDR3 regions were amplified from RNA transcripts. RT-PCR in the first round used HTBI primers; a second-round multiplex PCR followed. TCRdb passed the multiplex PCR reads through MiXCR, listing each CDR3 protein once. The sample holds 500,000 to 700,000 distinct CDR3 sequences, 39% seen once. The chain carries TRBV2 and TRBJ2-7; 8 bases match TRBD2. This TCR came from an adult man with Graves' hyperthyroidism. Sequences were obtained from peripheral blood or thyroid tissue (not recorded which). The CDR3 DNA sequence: TGTGCCAGCACGGCGGGAGGATTGGACGAGCAGTACTTC. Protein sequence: CASTAGGLDEQYF.